The 17 T cell receptor beta chains in this list originate from one sample, sequenced in a study of blood T cell repertoires in COVID-19. The table came from immunoSEQ multiplex PCR; TCRdb's copy has only in-frame clones and leaves some out. In the table there are 150,000 to 200,000 clones, 75% to 90% of which are singletons. Material: PBMCs or T cells enriched from blood (not recorded which). The origin of the receptors is a woman between 55 and 75 years old who had recovered from COVID-19.

Written as DNA, the CDR3 is TGTGCCAGCAGCTCCACCGGGACTAGTAACAATGAGCAGTTCTTC. It specifies CASSSTGTSNNEQFF. V is TRBV9 and J is TRBJ2-1; 8 bases fit TRBD2. CDR1 and CDR2 from the germline V gene are SGDLS and YYNGEE. The CDR3 contains 15 residues. Trimming removed 4 bases from V and 5 bases from J; junction bases left unmatched: 8. Drawing the rest from reference TRBV9 and TRBJ2-1, the complete variable domain is DSGVTQTPKHLITATGQRVTLRCSPRSGDLSVYWYQQSLDQGLQFLIQYYNGEERAKGNILERFSAQQFPDLHSELNLSSLELGDSALYFCASSSTGTSNNEQFFGPGTRLTVL.

For the CDR3, the DNA is TGCGCCAGCAGCTTGCGCCCGGGGAGCAATCAGCCCCAGCATTTT. Protein product: CASSLRPGSNQPQHF. This sequence joins TRBV5-1 and TRBJ1-5; D gene unclear. Trimming pared 1 base from V and 1 base from J, leaving 9 bases between. Germline V gene lookup returns CDR1 SGHRS and CDR2 YFSETQ. CDR3 length equals 15 residues.

This sequence joins TRBV18 and TRBJ1-5; D remains unclear. CDR3 length equals 13 residues. The germline CDR1 and CDR2 sequences are KGHSH and LQKENI. V was shortened by 2 bases and J by 5 bases, with 7 bases between the two germline ends. The CDR3 DNA is TGTGCCAGCTCACCAGGGAGAGATCAGCCCCAGCATTTT. Translation gives CASSPGRDQPQHF.

This sequence joins TRBV5-8 and TRBJ2-5; 11 bases map to TRBD1. V shed 4 bases and J 1 base; nucleotides not matched to a gene: 6. This CDR3 has 16 residues. Per the germline V gene, CDR1 is SGHTS and CDR2 is YDEGEE. CDR3 region: CASSIGQGAIQETQYF. The CDR3 bases are TGTGCCAGCAGCATCGGACAGGGGGCGATCCAAGAGACCCAGTACTTC.

J is TRBJ1-6 and V is TRBV6-6; weak D call: TRBD1 (6 bases). The CDR3 is 13 residues long. V lost 6 bases to trimming and J lost 8 bases, with 11 bases between them. Per the germline V gene, CDR1 is MNHNY and CDR2 is SVGAGI (reference sequence). The CDR3 DNA sequence: TGTGCCAGCAGCAGCAGGGGCGATTCACCCCTCCACTTT. Its translation: CASSSRGDSPLHF.

J is TRBJ2-6 and V is TRBV2; TRBD1 matches at 8 bases. Germline-derived CDR1 and CDR2 are SNHLY and FYNNEI. With V trimmed by 0 bases and J by 4 bases, 8 bases remained unmatched. The CDR3 length is 18 residues. CDR3 coding DNA: TGTGCCAGCAGTGAAGCTCGGCAGGGGGCTGCGGGGGCCAACGTCCTGACTTTC. It yields the protein CASSEARQGAAGANVLTF.

The chain couples TRBV10-2 to TRBJ1-5, with 7 bases fitting TRBD1. CDR1 WSHSY and CDR2 SAAADI come from the germline V gene. The V and J ends lost 6 bases and 7 bases, in that order; junction bases with no gene match: 9. This CDR3 region has 14 residues. In DNA, the CDR3 is TGCGCCAGCAGCGACCGACAGGGCGAGCAGCCCCAGCATTTT. It codes for CASSDRQGEQPQHF.

This clone was seen a few times. The rearrangement joins TRBV28 to TRBJ1-4, with D perhaps matching TRBD1 (5 bases). The germline CDR1 and CDR2 sequences are MDHEN and SYDVKM. This CDR3 has 14 amino acids. The V and J ends lost 5 bases and 4 bases respectively, with 11 bases between them. CDR3 residues: CASSLGAVNEKLFF. The CDR3, as DNA: TGTGCCAGCAGTCTAGGGGCAGTTAATGAAAAACTGTTTTTT.

The gene calls are TRBV5-1 and TRBJ2-3, with D tentatively TRBD2 (6 bases). Germline lookup yields CDR1 SGHRS and CDR2 YFSETQ. CDR3 length: 15 amino acids. The V end was cut by 1 base, the J end by 0 bases, with 9 bases between. The DNA of the CDR3 is TGCGCCAGCAGCTTGACGGGAGCCAGCACAGATACGCAGTATTTT. Amino acid sequence: CASSLTGASTDTQYF.

The J gene is TRBJ2-1, the V gene TRBV7-3; tentative D call: TRBD1 (5 bases). Germline CDR1 reads SGHTA; CDR2 reads FQGTGA. The V gene lost 7 bases and the J gene lost 6 bases, with 16 bases spanning the gap. The CDR3 runs 14 residues. CDR3 sequence: CASNPGRDANEQFF. DNA for the CDR3: TGTGCCAGCAACCCTGGCAGGGATGCCAATGAGCAGTTCTTC. The full variable domain, rest sourced from reference TRBV7-3 and TRBJ2-1, is GAGVSQTPSNKVTEKGKYVELRCDPISGHTALYWYRQSLGQGPEFLIYFQGTGAADDSGLPNDRFFAVRPEGSVSTLKIQRTERGDSAVYLCASNPGRDANEQFFGPGTRLTVL.

This chain joins TRBV10-3 and TRBJ2-3; no clear D. The germline V and J ends were trimmed by 0 bases and 0 bases, with 7 bases remaining between them. The V gene's germline CDR1 is ENHRY and CDR2 SYGVKD. The CDR3 has 15 residues. The CDR3 spells CAISESVSSTDTQYF. The CDR3 DNA reads TGTGCCATCAGTGAGTCAGTTAGTAGCACAGATACGCAGTATTTT.

CDR3 loop: CASSENRHVNTGELFF. CDR3 in DNA: TGTGCCAGCAGTGAAAACAGACACGTAAACACCGGGGAGCTGTTTTTT. This chain uses TRBV6-1 with TRBJ2-2; D is undetermined. Germline values: CDR1 MNHNS, CDR2 SASEGT. The V end was cut by 2 bases, the J end by 2 bases, with 12 bases between. The CDR3 runs 16 residues.

This rearrangement joins TRBV6-5 to TRBJ1-5; 8 bases are a match to TRBD1. The CDR3 sequence is 15 residues long. The ends lost 5 bases at V and 1 base at J; junction bases unmatched: 4. Per the germline V gene, CDR1 is MNHEY and CDR2 is SVGAGI. The CDR3 DNA reads as TGTGCCAGCAGTAGACAGGGGAGCAGCAATCAGCCCCAGCATTTT. This codes for CASSRQGSSNQPQHF.

The chain links TRBV15 to TRBJ2-7, with D perhaps TRBD2 (6 bases). CDR1 and CDR2 from the germline V gene are LNHNV and YYDKDF (reference sequence). The length of the CDR3 is 14 residues. V was shortened by 0 bases and J by 7 bases, with 13 bases between the two germline ends. The CDR3 sequence: CATSREGGPREQYF. The CDR3, as DNA: TGTGCCACCAGCAGAGAGGGGGGTCCGAGGGAGCAGTACTTC.

The chain joins TRBV20-1 to TRBJ2-1; weak D call: TRBD2 (6 bases). This CDR3 comprises 11 residues. The germline gives CDR1 DFQATT, CDR2 SNEGSKA (reference sequence). The V and J ends lost 8 bases and 5 bases respectively, with 10 bases between them. CDR3 DNA sequence: TGCAGTTGTGCGGGAAACAATGAGCAGTTCTTC. Its translation is CSCAGNNEQFF.

The V gene is TRBV6-5, the J gene TRBJ2-7; D is undetermined. The CDR3 covers 11 residues. Trimming removed 0 bases from V and 7 bases from J, with 4 bases in between. The germline V gene has CDR1 MNHEY and CDR2 SVGAGI. This chain's CDR3 is CASSYSLEQYF. The CDR3 DNA reads TGTGCCAGCAGTTACTCTCTAGAGCAGTACTTC.

The gene calls are TRBV7-6 and TRBJ2-7, with TRBD2 matching over 9 bases. The CDR3 extends over 15 amino acids. Germline V gene data show CDR1 as SGHVS and CDR2 as FNYEAQ. Trimming removed 5 bases from V and 3 bases from J; junction bases left unmatched: 8. CDR3 sequence: CASSLGTSSNYEQYF. The CDR3 DNA follows: TGTGCCAGCAGCCTAGGGACTAGCAGCAACTACGAGCAGTACTTC. Together with reference TRBV7-6 and TRBJ2-7, the CDR3 gives the full variable domain: GAGVSQSPRYKVTKRGQDVALRCDPISGHVSLYWYRQALGQGPEFLTYFNYEAQQDKSGLPNDRFSAERPEGSISTLTIQRTEQRDSAMYRCASSLGTSSNYEQYFGPGTRLTVT.